Listed below are T cell receptor beta chains from one sample, sequenced in a study of blood T cell repertoires in COVID-19. The table came from immunoSEQ multiplex PCR; TCRdb's copy has only in-frame clones and leaves some out. Of about 340,000 clones detected, 88% appear once; the ten largest clones hold around 6.6%. Sequenced: peripheral blood. All receptors come from a woman aged 65 to 85 with COVID-19, enrolled during active disease. Each CDR3 is given with its conserved first and last residue. Each record gives: J gene, clone size, V gene, CDR3 length, D gene, CDR3 protein, CDR3 DNA. D genes are given only for firm matches. Expanded clones get a size class; other rows say once, few or many, or leave the size out.

J: TRBJ1-2
size: .
V: TRBV27
length: 13
D: .
CDR3: CASSRPGFYGYTF
DNA: TGTGCCAGCAGTCGTCCAGGGTTCTATGGCTACACCTTC

J: TRBJ1-2
size: .
V: TRBV12-3/TRBV12-4
length: 12
D: .
CDR3: CASSPYYYGYTF
DNA: TGTGCCAGCAGTCCATACTATTATGGCTACACCTTC

J: TRBJ1-4
size: .
V: TRBV28
length: 18
D: TRBD1
CDR3: CASSLPDRGDWTNEKLFF
DNA: TGTGCCAGCAGTTTACCAGACAGGGGCGATTGGACTAATGAAAAACTGTTTTTT

J: TRBJ1-1
size: .
V: TRBV30
length: 12
D: .
CDR3: CAWRLSNTEAFF
DNA: TGTGCCTGGAGACTATCGAACACTGAAGCTTTCTTT

J: TRBJ2-1
size: .
V: TRBV14
length: 16
D: TRBD2
CDR3: CASSLYLAGGQNEQFF
DNA: TGTGCCAGCAGCCTCTACCTAGCGGGGGGCCAAAATGAGCAGTTCTTC

J: TRBJ2-1
size: .
V: TRBV30
length: 13
D: TRBD2
CDR3: CAWSRLAGGKQFF
DNA: TGTGCCTGGAGTCGGCTAGCGGGGGGGAAACAATTCTTC

J: TRBJ2-2
size: .
V: TRBV11-2
length: 14
D: TRBD1
CDR3: CASAVDRDTGELFF
DNA: TGTGCCAGCGCCGTTGACAGGGACACCGGGGAGCTGTTTTTT

J: TRBJ2-3
size: .
V: TRBV7-2
length: 15
D: TRBD2
CDR3: CASTAGLAYTDTQYF
DNA: TGTGCCAGCACCGCGGGACTAGCGTACACAGATACGCAGTATTTT

J: TRBJ2-3
size: .
V: TRBV11-1
length: 16
D: TRBD2
CDR3: CASSSDRGGFTDTQYF
DNA: TGTGCCAGCAGCTCTGATCGGGGGGGGTTCACAGATACGCAGTATTTT

J: TRBJ1-1
size: .
V: TRBV19
length: 13
D: TRBD1
CDR3: CASRLDRGTEAFF
DNA: TGTGCCAGTAGACTGGACAGGGGAACTGAAGCTTTCTTT

J: TRBJ1-5
size: .
V: TRBV24-1
length: 12
D: .
CDR3: CATSGGNQPQHF
DNA: TGTGCCACCAGTGGAGGGAATCAGCCCCAGCATTTT

J: TRBJ2-2
size: .
V: TRBV11-2
length: 14
D: .
CDR3: CASSPDREGGELFF
DNA: TGTGCCAGCAGCCCGGACAGAGAAGGCGGGGAGCTGTTTTTT

J: TRBJ1-4
size: once
V: TRBV2
length: 12
D: .
CDR3: CASMGGNEKLFF
DNA: TGTGCCAGCATGGGGGGGAATGAAAAACTGTTTTTT

J: TRBJ1-2
size: .
V: TRBV19
length: 14
D: TRBD1
CDR3: CASTPGTGGYGYTF
DNA: TGTGCCAGTACCCCCGGGACAGGGGGCTATGGCTACACCTTC

J: TRBJ1-2
size: .
V: TRBV6-1
length: 13
D: TRBD1
CDR3: CASSEQGDYGYTF
DNA: TGTGCCAGCAGTGAACAGGGGGACTATGGCTACACCTTC

J: TRBJ1-1
size: .
V: TRBV30
length: 14
D: .
CDR3: CAWFSGQTNTEAFF
DNA: TGTGCCTGGTTCAGTGGACAGACGAACACTGAAGCTTTCTTT